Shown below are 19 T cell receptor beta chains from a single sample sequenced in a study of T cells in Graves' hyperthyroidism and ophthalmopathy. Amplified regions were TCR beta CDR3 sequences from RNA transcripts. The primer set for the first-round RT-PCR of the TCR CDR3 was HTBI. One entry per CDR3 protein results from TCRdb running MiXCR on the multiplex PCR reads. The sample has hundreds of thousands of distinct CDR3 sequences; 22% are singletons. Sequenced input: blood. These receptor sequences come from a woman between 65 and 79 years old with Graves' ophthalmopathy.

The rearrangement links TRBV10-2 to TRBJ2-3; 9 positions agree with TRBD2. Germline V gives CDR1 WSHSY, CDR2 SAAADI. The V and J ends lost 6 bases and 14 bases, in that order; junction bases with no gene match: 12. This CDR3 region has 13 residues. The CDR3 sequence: CASRPLAGAPPYF. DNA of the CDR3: TGCGCCAGCAGGCCTTTAGCGGGAGCCCCCCCGTATTTT.

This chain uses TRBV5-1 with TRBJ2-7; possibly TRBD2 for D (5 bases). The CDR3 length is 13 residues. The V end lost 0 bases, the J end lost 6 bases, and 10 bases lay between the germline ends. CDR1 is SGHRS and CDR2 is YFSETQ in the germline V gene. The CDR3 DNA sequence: TGCGCCAGCAGCTTGGCTAGCCCCGGCGAGCAGTACTTC. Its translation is CASSLASPGEQYF.

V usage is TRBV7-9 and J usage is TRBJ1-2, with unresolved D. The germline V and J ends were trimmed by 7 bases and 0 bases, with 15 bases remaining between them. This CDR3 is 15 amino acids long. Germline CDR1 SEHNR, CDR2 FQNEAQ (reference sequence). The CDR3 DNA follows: TGTGCCAGCATCTTCCCCGGGGAGGCTAACTATGGCTACACCTTC. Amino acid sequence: CASIFPGEANYGYTF.

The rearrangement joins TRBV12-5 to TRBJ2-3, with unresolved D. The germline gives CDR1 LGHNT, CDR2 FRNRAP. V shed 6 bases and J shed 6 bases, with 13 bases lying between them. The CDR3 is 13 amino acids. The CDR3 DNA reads TGTGCTAGTGGCTTACCCCCCTCGGATACGCAGTATTTT. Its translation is CASGLPPSDTQYF.

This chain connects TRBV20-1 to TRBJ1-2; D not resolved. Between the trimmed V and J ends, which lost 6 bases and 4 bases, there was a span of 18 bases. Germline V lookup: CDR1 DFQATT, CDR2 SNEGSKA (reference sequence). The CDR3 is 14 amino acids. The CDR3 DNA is TGCAGTGCCACGGGCTCCACTATGGGCTATGGCTACACCTTC. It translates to CSATGSTMGYGYTF.

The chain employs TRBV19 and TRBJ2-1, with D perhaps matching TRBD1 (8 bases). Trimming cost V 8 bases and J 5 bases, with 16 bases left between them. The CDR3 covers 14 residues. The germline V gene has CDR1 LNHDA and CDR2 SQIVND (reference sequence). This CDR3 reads CASWGGQVNNEQFF. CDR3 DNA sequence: TGTGCCAGTTGGGGGGGACAGGTTAACAATGAGCAGTTCTTC.

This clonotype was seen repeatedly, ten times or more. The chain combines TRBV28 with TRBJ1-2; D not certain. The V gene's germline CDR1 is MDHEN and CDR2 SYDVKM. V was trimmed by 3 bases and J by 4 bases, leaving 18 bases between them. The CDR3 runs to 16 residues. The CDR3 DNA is TGTGCCAGCAGTTTGTCTTCGGGTATTTTAGGCTATGGCTACACCTTC. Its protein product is CASSLSSGILGYGYTF.

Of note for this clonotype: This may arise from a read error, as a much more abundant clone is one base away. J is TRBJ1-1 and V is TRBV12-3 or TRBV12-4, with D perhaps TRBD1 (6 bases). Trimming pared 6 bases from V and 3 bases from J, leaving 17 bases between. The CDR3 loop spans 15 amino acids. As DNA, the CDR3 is TGTGCCAGCAGGAGGGGCTACAGGGTGGACACTGAAGCTTTCTTT. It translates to CASRRGYRVDTEAFF.

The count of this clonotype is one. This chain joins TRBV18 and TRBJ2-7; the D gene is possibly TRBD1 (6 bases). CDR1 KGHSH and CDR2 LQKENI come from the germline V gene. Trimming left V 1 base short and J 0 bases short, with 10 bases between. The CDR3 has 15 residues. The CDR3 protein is CASSPRQVLSYEQYF. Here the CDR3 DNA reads TGTGCCAGCTCACCACGACAGGTCCTCTCCTACGAGCAGTACTTC.

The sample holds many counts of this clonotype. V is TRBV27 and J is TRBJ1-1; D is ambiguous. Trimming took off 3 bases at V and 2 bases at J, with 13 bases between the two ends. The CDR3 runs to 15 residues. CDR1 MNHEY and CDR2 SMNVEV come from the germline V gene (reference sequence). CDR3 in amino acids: CASSFLEGINTEAFF. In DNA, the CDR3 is TGTGCCAGCAGTTTTCTTGAGGGCATAAACACTGAAGCTTTCTTT.

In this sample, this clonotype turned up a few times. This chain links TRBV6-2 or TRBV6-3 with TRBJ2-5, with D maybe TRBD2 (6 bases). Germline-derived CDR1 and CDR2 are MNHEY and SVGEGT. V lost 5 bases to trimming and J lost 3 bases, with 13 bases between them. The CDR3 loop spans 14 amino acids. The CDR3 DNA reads TGTGCCAGCAGTGGTGGAGGGGCCGAAGAGACCCAGTACTTC. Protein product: CASSGGGAEETQYF.

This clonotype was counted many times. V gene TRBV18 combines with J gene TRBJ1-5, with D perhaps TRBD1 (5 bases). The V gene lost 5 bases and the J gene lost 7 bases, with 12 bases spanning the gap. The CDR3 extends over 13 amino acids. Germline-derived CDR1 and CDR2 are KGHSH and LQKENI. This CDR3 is CASSADWGQPQHF. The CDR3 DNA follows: TGTGCCAGCTCAGCAGATTGGGGGCAGCCCCAGCATTTT.

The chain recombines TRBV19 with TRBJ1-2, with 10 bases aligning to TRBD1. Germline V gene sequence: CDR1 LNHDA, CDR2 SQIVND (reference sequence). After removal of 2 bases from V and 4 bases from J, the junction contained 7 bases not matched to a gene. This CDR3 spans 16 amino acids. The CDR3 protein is CASSINRQGATYGYTF. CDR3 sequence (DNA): TGTGCCAGTAGTATAAACAGACAGGGGGCCACCTATGGCTACACCTTC.

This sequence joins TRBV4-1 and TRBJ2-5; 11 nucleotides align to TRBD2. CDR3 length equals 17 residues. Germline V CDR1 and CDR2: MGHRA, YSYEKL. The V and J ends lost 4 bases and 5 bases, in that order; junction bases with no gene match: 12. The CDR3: CASSPQVTSGSSETQYF. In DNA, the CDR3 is TGCGCCAGCAGCCCCCAAGTAACTAGCGGGAGCAGTGAGACCCAGTACTTC.

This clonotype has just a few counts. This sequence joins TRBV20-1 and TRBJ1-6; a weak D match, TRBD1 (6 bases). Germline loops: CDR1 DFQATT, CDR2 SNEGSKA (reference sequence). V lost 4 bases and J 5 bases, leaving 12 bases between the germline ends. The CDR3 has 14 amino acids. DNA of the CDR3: TGCAGTGCTAAAAAGCAGGGGAATAATTCACCCCTCCACTTT. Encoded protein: CSAKKQGNNSPLHF.

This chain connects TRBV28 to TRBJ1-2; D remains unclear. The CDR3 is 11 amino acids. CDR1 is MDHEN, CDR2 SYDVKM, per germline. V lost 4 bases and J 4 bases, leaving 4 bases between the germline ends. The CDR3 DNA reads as TGTGCCAGCAGTTCAGCCTATGGCTACACCTTC. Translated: CASSSAYGYTF.

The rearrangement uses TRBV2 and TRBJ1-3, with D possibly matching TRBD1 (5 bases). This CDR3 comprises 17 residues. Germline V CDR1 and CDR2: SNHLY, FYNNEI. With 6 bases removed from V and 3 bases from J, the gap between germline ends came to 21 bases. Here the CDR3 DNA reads TGTGCCAGCAGCGAACTAACGGGACGCCGGAGTGGAAACACCATATATTTT. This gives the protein CASSELTGRRSGNTIYF.

CDR3 bases: TGTGCCAGCAGCCATTTAGGCGGTCTTGGGGTTGGCTACACCTTC. Its translation: CASSHLGGLGVGYTF. The chain recombines TRBV14 with TRBJ1-2; D remains ambiguous. V dropped 3 bases and J dropped 7 bases, with 18 bases sitting between them. This CDR3 spans 15 amino acids. Germline-derived CDR1 and CDR2 are SGHDN and FVKESK.

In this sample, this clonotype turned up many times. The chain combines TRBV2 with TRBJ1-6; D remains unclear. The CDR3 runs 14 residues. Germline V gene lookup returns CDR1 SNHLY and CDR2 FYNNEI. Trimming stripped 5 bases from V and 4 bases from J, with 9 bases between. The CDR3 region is CASSSGRYNSPLHF. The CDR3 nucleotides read TGTGCCAGCAGTTCTGGACGGTATAATTCACCCCTCCACTTT.